Presented here are 20 T cell receptor beta chains from one specimen sequenced in a study of blood T cell repertoires in COVID-19. This table comes from immunoSEQ multiplex PCR, and its TCRdb copy is limited to in-frame clones, with some not included. Found here are about 120,000 clones, approximately 90% of them singletons; the top ten hold less than 5%. The material sequenced was peripheral blood. All receptors derive from a man aged 35 to 55 with acute or convalescent COVID-19.

The V gene is TRBV7-8, the J gene TRBJ2-5; D may be TRBD1 (6 bases). In germline, CDR1 is SGHVS, CDR2 FQNEAQ. This CDR3 has 15 residues. V dropped 5 bases and J dropped 5 bases, with 18 bases sitting between them. The CDR3 coding sequence is TGTGCCAGCAGCCCCCAAACAGGGTTTGGCGAGACCCAGTACTTC. Translating gives CASSPQTGFGETQYF.

The chain uses TRBV4-3 and TRBJ2-3; possible D gene TRBD2, 5 bases. The CDR3 runs to 13 residues. From germline, CDR1 is LGHNA and CDR2 YSLEER. Between the trimmed V and J ends, which lost 3 bases and 4 bases, there was a span of 8 bases. CDR3: CASSQEVSDTQYF. The CDR3 bases are TGCGCCAGCAGCCAGGAGGTTTCAGATACGCAGTATTTT.

This clone was picked up a small number of times. The rearrangement uses TRBV19 and TRBJ1-1; 7 bases match TRBD1. The V segment lost 7 bases and the J segment 4 bases; nucleotides outside the gene matches: 9. Per the germline V gene, CDR1 is LNHDA and CDR2 is SQIVND (reference sequence). The CDR3 spans 14 residues. The CDR3 DNA reads as TGTGCCAGTATCTTTACAGGGGACAGCACTGAAGCTTTCTTT. Translation: CASIFTGDSTEAFF.

This clone was found many times. This chain's CDR3 is CASSRGQINSPLHF. As DNA, the CDR3 is TGTGCCAGCAGCCGGGGACAAATTAATTCACCCCTCCACTTT. The chain joins TRBV27 to TRBJ1-6, with D possibly TRBD1 on 6 matching bases. This CDR3 has 14 residues. V lost 6 bases and J lost 6, with 12 bases in between. Germline V gene lookup returns CDR1 MNHEY and CDR2 SMNVEV (reference sequence).

The chain employs TRBV6-5 and TRBJ2-2; TRBD2 might be the D (6 bases). Germline lookup yields CDR1 MNHEY and CDR2 SVGAGI. The CDR3 sequence is 14 residues long. V lost 3 bases and J lost 6, with 11 bases in between. This chain's CDR3 is CASSYSGPAGELFF. The CDR3 nucleotides read TGTGCCAGCAGTTATAGCGGACCAGCCGGGGAGCTGTTTTTT.

The gene calls are TRBV3-1 (or the pseudogene TRBV3-2) and TRBJ2-1, with 7 nucleotides matching TRBD2. Per germline, CDR1 LGHDT and CDR2 YNNKEL (reference sequence). The CDR3 is 17 amino acids. With V trimmed by 1 base and J by 0 bases, 6 bases remained unmatched. DNA of the CDR3: TGTGCCAGCAGCCAAGGCGGGGCTAGCGGCTCCTACAATGAGCAGTTCTTC. Its protein is CASSQGGASGSYNEQFF.

The rearrangement links TRBV13 to TRBJ1-1, with TRBD1 as a possible D gene (5 bases). The CDR3 extends over 16 amino acids. Trimming removed 0 bases from V and 4 bases from J, with 15 bases in between. The germline V gene encodes CDR1 PRHDT and CDR2 FYEKMQ (reference sequence). Here the CDR3 DNA reads TGTGCCAGCAGCTTAGGAGAGGGCTGGAGGGGCACTGAAGCTTTCTTT. It specifies CASSLGEGWRGTEAFF.

This chain links TRBV7-9 with TRBJ2-1, with D possibly TRBD1 on 5 matching bases. CDR3 length: 14 residues. In germline, CDR1 is SEHNR, CDR2 FQNEAQ (reference sequence). With 5 bases removed from V and 4 bases from J, the gap between germline ends came to 12 bases. CDR3 bases: TGTGCCAGCAGCCAGGGCTTTATATACAATGAGCAGTTCTTC. Translated: CASSQGFIYNEQFF.

The chain uses TRBV30 and TRBJ1-2; no clear D gene. Per the germline V gene, CDR1 is GTSNPN and CDR2 is SVGIG (reference sequence). This CDR3 region has 12 residues. Trimming removed 3 bases from V and 7 bases from J, with 12 bases in between. CDR3 bases: TGTGCCTGGAGCCTCCAGGTTGGTGGCTACACCTTC. Encoded protein: CAWSLQVGGYTF.

V and J are TRBV29-1 and TRBJ2-1; D is undetermined. Germline V gene sequence: CDR1 SQVTM, CDR2 ANQGSEA. V lost 5 bases and J lost 6, with 14 bases in between. There are 13 residues in the CDR3. The CDR3 bases are TGCAGCGTTCCAGGTGGGTCAGGCAATGAGCAGTTCTTC. Translating it yields CSVPGGSGNEQFF.

This clone has more than one count but fewer than ten. CDR3 nucleotides: TGCGCCAGCAGCCAAGAAGATCGGGTGGGGAGGGAGCAGTTCTTC. Its protein product is CASSQEDRVGREQFF. This chain uses TRBV4-1 with TRBJ2-1; possible D gene TRBD2, 6 bases. Germline loops: CDR1 MGHRA, CDR2 YSYEKL. The ends were cut back, 0 bases at V and 10 bases at J, with 16 bases in the middle. This CDR3 contains 15 residues.

The V gene is TRBV30, the J gene TRBJ1-2, with 7 bases that match TRBD1. V lost 1 base, J lost 5 bases, and 4 bases stayed unmatched. This CDR3 is built from 13 residues. Per the germline V gene, CDR1 is GTSNPN and CDR2 is SVGIG (reference sequence). The CDR3 spells CAWSAGTAYGYTF. The CDR3 DNA reads TGTGCCTGGAGTGCCGGGACAGCTTATGGCTACACCTTC.

The table lists this clone with a few counts. The chain joins TRBV29-1 to TRBJ2-3, with 7 bases fitting TRBD2. The V segment lost 5 bases and the J segment 5 bases; nucleotides outside the gene matches: 25. Germline V CDR1 and CDR2: SQVTM, ANQGSEA. The CDR3 has 19 amino acids. CDR3: CSVSGGVGGHSRGVDTQYF. DNA of the CDR3: TGCAGCGTTAGTGGGGGGGTAGGAGGACACTCAAGGGGCGTAGATACGCAGTATTTT.

The chain joins TRBV6-5 to TRBJ1-2; D not resolved. Looked up from germline, CDR1 is MNHEY and CDR2 is SVGAGI. The CDR3 runs to 14 residues. V lost 6 bases and J lost 2, with 13 bases in between. CDR3 loop: CASSRRHLNYGYTF. In DNA form, the CDR3 reads TGTGCCAGCAGCAGGCGCCACCTAAACTATGGCTACACCTTC.

The chain recombines TRBV9 with TRBJ1-2; 7 bases align to TRBD1. V lost 7 bases, J lost 7 bases, and 7 bases stayed unmatched. This CDR3 region has 12 residues. Germline V lookup: CDR1 SGDLS, CDR2 YYNGEE. The CDR3 DNA reads TGTGCCAGCCTCGGACAGGAGTTTGGCTACACCTTC. Translation: CASLGQEFGYTF.

The rearrangement uses TRBV6-1 and TRBJ1-5; 7 nucleotides line up with TRBD1. The CDR3 totals 18 residues. The germline gives CDR1 MNHNS, CDR2 SASEGT. Trimming at V came to 4 bases and at J to 4 bases, leaving 16 bases not matched to a gene. The CDR3 loop reads CASSVIQFQTGSNQPQHF. CDR3 nucleotides: TGTGCCAGCAGTGTGATACAATTCCAGACAGGGAGTAATCAGCCCCAGCATTTT.

The chain has TRBV5-1 and TRBJ2-1, with 7 bases aligning to TRBD1. Germline lookup yields CDR1 SGHRS and CDR2 YFSETQ. After removal of 0 bases from V and 4 bases from J, the junction contained 4 bases not matched to a gene. The CDR3 has 15 residues. The CDR3 is CASSLERTGYNEQFF. CDR3 coding DNA: TGCGCCAGCAGCTTGGAGCGGACAGGTTACAATGAGCAGTTCTTC.

The table lists this clone with a few counts. The chain is built from TRBV6-4 and TRBJ2-3, with a possible D match to TRBD2 (5 bases). Germline CDR1 and CDR2: MRHNA and SNTAGT. The CDR3 is made up of 16 amino acids. V gave up 0 bases and J gave up 0 bases, with 10 bases separating them. In nucleotides, the CDR3 is TGTGCCAGCAGTGACTCGCCTAGCAAGAGCACAGATACGCAGTATTTT. Its protein product is CASSDSPSKSTDTQYF.

The chain uses TRBV6-2 or TRBV6-3 and TRBJ1-5, with TRBD1 as a possible D gene (5 bases). This CDR3 has 14 residues. Trimming removed 2 bases from V and 8 bases from J, with 13 bases in between. Germline loops: CDR1 MNHEY, CDR2 SVGEGT. In DNA, the CDR3 is TGTGCCAGCAGTTACGATGGGGCTAGGGAGCCCCAGCATTTT. Residues: CASSYDGAREPQHF.

The rearrangement joins TRBV3-1 (or the pseudogene TRBV3-2) to TRBJ2-1; 8 bases are shared with TRBD1. The germline gives CDR1 LGHDT, CDR2 YNNKEL (reference sequence). The V segment lost 4 bases and the J segment 6 bases; nucleotides outside the gene matches: 8. There are 15 residues in the CDR3. CDR3 in DNA: TGTGCCAGCAGCCCCGGGACAGGTTTTGTCAATGAGCAGTTCTTC. Protein sequence: CASSPGTGFVNEQFF.